A single sample is the source of the 8 T cell receptor beta chains below, sequenced in a study of T cells expressing NK-cell markers. From the 5' RACE reads, TCRdb lists one entry per CDR3 protein and no DNA. This sample's clone table lists about 460,000 distinct CDR3 sequences. Sample: blood T cells: a sorted CD56 or NKG2C T cell subset, CD4+ or CD8+ T cells, or bulk PBMC T cells (not recorded which). These receptors originate from a woman between 45 and 60 years old in good health.

The V gene is TRBV5-6, the J gene TRBJ1-1; TCRdb's D gene call, TRBD1, goes unchecked for lack of DNA. CDR3 length equals 14 residues. Germline CDR1 is SGHDT and CDR2 is YYEEEE. The chain's CDR3 is CASSFFRQGAEAFF.

The chain links TRBV5-1 to TRBJ2-5; the TCRdb D gene call, TRBD2, has no DNA to confirm it. The CDR3 spans 16 residues. Germline CDR1 reads SGHRS; CDR2 reads YFSETQ. The CDR3 sequence: CASSLGDGGQIETQYF. The variable domain in full, completed from reference TRBV5-1 and TRBJ2-5, reads KAGVTQTPRYLIKTRGQQVTLSCSPISGHRSVSWYQQTPGQGLQFLFEYFSETQRNKGNFPGRFSGRQFSNSRSEMNVSTLELGDSALYLCASSLGDGGQIETQYFGPGTRLLVL.

The genes are TRBV12-5 and TRBJ2-5; TCRdb names TRBD2, which stays unverified in the absence of DNA. The germline CDR1 and CDR2 sequences are LGHNT and FRNRAP. This CDR3 has 14 residues. The CDR3 sequence: CASGVGHTQETQYF.

CDR3 amino acids: CASSPWARRAFF. The rearrangement joins TRBV7-2 to TRBJ1-1; as DNA is missing, the TRBD1 call by TCRdb cannot be tested. The CDR3 runs 12 residues. Per the germline V gene, CDR1 is SGHTA and CDR2 is FQGNSA.

V and J are TRBV11-3 and TRBJ2-7; the D call from TCRdb, TRBD1, cannot be confirmed without DNA. The CDR3 contains 18 residues. The germline V gene has CDR1 SGHNT and CDR2 YENEEA. CDR3 residues: CASSSTRPSTGGIYEQYF.

The chain joins TRBV2 to TRBJ2-2. The CDR3 spans 14 residues. The germline gives CDR1 SNHLY, CDR2 FYNNEI. The CDR3 reads CARTLGANTGELFF.

CDR3 in amino acids: CASSLEVSSGYTF. The chain combines TRBV5-1 with TRBJ1-2. The CDR3 spans 13 residues. Per germline, CDR1 SGHRS and CDR2 YFSETQ.

The chain is built from TRBV11-1 and TRBJ2-5. The CDR3 loop spans 12 amino acids. Germline V gene lookup returns CDR1 SGHAT and CDR2 FQDESV (reference sequence). CDR3 sequence reads: CASSSSAETQYF. The variable domain in full, completed from reference TRBV11-1 and TRBJ2-5, reads EAEVAQSPRYKITEKSQAVAFWCDPISGHATLYWYRQILGQGPELLVQFQDESVVDDSQLPKDRFSAERLKGVDSTLKIQPAELGDSAMYLCASSSSAETQYFGPGTRLLVL.